The 5 T cell receptor beta chains below come from one sample, sequenced in a study of blood T cells in healthy people across ages. With a J-beta primer mix and a sample-barcoded 5' primer, a second PCR ran 7 to 11 cycles. MiXCR was run by TCRdb on the 5' RACE reads, yielding one entry per CDR3 protein. The table has over 1,200,000 distinct CDR3 sequences, approximately 59% seen once. Sequencing was done on a sample of blood. These receptor sequences come from a man between 18 and 29 years old in good health.

V gene TRBV7-2 combines with J gene TRBJ2-7, with unresolved D. Germline V gene lookup returns CDR1 SGHTA and CDR2 FQGNSA. The CDR3 extends over 13 amino acids. The V gene lost 2 bases and the J gene lost 2 bases, with 7 bases spanning the gap. This CDR3 reads CASSLHITYEQYF. CDR3 bases: TGTGCCAGCAGCTTACACATTACCTACGAGCAGTACTTC.

V gene TRBV14 combines with J gene TRBJ2-1; D unresolved. Trimming stripped 2 bases from V and 6 bases from J, with 5 bases between. Germline values: CDR1 SGHDN, CDR2 FVKESK. The CDR3 length is 12 residues. The CDR3 here is CASSQLSNEQFF. The CDR3 DNA sequence: TGTGCCAGCAGCCAATTAAGCAATGAGCAGTTCTTC. Full variable domain (outside the CDR3, taken from reference TRBV14 and TRBJ2-1): EAGVTQFPSHSVIEKGQTVTLRCDPISGHDNLYWYRRVMGKEIKFLLHFVKESKQDESGMPNNRFLAERTGGTYSTLKVQPAELEDSGVYFCASSQLSNEQFFGPGTRLTVL.

V usage is TRBV6-5 and J usage is TRBJ2-1; weak D call: TRBD2 (5 bases). Germline CDR1 is MNHEY and CDR2 is SVGAGI. V was trimmed by 6 bases and J by 2 bases, leaving 11 bases between them. This CDR3 spans 14 amino acids. CDR3 protein: CASRGSVTYNEQFF. The CDR3 nucleotides read TGTGCCAGCAGAGGGAGCGTAACCTACAATGAGCAGTTCTTC.

This sequence joins TRBV6-5 and TRBJ2-5; TRBD2 matches at 9 bases. The germline CDR1 and CDR2 sequences are MNHEY and SVGAGI. With 5 bases clipped from V and 4 bases from J, the junction kept 8 bases outside the gene matches. The CDR3 has 15 residues. Written as DNA, the CDR3 is TGTGCCAGCAGTCGCGGCGGGGGGGCCACAGAGACCCAGTACTTC. Protein: CASSRGGGATETQYF.

This clonotype was observed a handful of times. The junction and the germline gene differ at one end; a read error may be behind it. The chain has TRBV5-1 and TRBJ2-3; 8 nucleotides match TRBD1. This CDR3 region has 14 residues. The V gene's germline CDR1 is SGHRS and CDR2 YFSETQ. The chain's CDR3 is CASSWTGSTDTQYF. CDR3 in DNA: TGTGCCAGCAGCTGGACAGGGAGCACAGATACGCAGTATTTT.